This T cell receptor (beta chain) stems from a study of CD4 T cells in relation to SARS-CoV-2 and coronaviruses. V lost 5 bases, J lost 1 base, and 14 bases lay in between. This CDR3 contains 16 residues. CDR1 is SSHAT, CDR2 FNYEAQ, per germline (reference sequence). CD4+ T cells from unexposed donors were obtained before the COVID-19 pandemic (2011-2018). Isolation of CD4+ T cells took place after approximately eleven days in culture. Comment on this clone: What it recognizes is unknown.

Sequencing was performed with immunoSEQ multiplex PCR; in TCRdb, only in-frame clones are kept and a portion is missing. This sample yields 27,000 or so clones, of which 75% to 80% are seen a single time; about 16% belongs to the top ten. This clonotype was sampled from a human donor in good health. Sequenced input: CD4+ T cells from PBMCs, cultured in vitro. J is TRBJ2-2 and V is TRBV7-7, with a weak D call TRBD1 (6 bases). CDR3 in amino acids: CASSRLGAGNTGELFF. CDR3 coding DNA: TGTGCCAGCAGCCGTCTGGGGGCGGGGAACACCGGGGAGCTGTTTTTT.